This is a list of T cell receptor beta chains from one sample in a study of yellow fever vaccine responses in identical twins. TCRdb reprocessed the RT-PCR reads via MiXCR and lists one record per CDR3 protein. The sample gives 4,000 to 6,000 distinct CDR3 sequences, roughly 89% of which show up once; 1.5% to 2% is in the top ten. The sample here was T cells from blood (PBMCs), unsorted or a sorted subset (not recorded which), taken before or after yellow fever vaccination (not recorded which). These receptors were taken from a woman under 30 who received the yellow fever vaccine. Both conserved end residues are part of each CDR3. A D gene is named only where the DNA matches it firmly. A row's size may be missing; if present it is once, few, many or a size class.

j_call clone_size v_call d_call cdr3_nt cdr3_aa
TRBJ2-1 NA TRBV11-1 TRBD2 TGTGCCAGCAGCTTAGTGGGGGGGGGACTAGCGGGTGAGCAGTTCTTC CASSLVGGGLAGEQFF
TRBJ2-2 NA TRBV11-2 NA TGTGCCAGCAGCTTAGTTCTCAACGGGGAGCTGTTTTTT CASSLVLNGELFF
TRBJ2-1 NA TRBV11-1 NA TGTGCCAGCAGCTCCCGAGATTTTGATGAGCAGTTCTTC CASSSRDFDEQFF
TRBJ1-6 NA TRBV14 NA TGTGCCAGCAGCTCCACGAGGATTTCACCCCTCCACTTT CASSSTRISPLHF
TRBJ2-3 NA TRBV29-1 TRBD1 TGCACCTTTTTACAGGGGCCAGATACGCAGTATTTT CTFLQGPDTQYF
TRBJ2-7 NA TRBV5-1 NA TGCGCCAGCAGCTTGGGGGCGAGGGTGTCGGCCACTGGTTCCAGCTACTACGAGCAGTACTTC CASSLGARVSATGSSYYEQYF
TRBJ2-2 NA TRBV6-2/TRBV6-3 NA TGTGCCAGCAGTTACGACGGGGAGGCCGGGGAGCTGTTTTTT CASSYDGEAGELFF
TRBJ1-5 once TRBV18 TRBD1 TGTGCCAGCTCACCACTCCAGGGGGTTCAGCCCCAGCATTTT CASSPLQGVQPQHF
TRBJ1-4 NA TRBV6-5 NA TGTGCCAGCAGTTATGGGGCCGGTGAAAAACTGTTTTTT CASSYGAGEKLFF
TRBJ2-2 few TRBV29-1 TRBD1 TGCAGCGCCCGGGACAGTAACACCGGGGAGCTGTTTTTT CSARDSNTGELFF
TRBJ1-2 NA TRBV4-3 NA TGCGCCAGCAGCCAAGATAGGGGGGGAAACTATGGCTACACCTTC CASSQDRGGNYGYTF